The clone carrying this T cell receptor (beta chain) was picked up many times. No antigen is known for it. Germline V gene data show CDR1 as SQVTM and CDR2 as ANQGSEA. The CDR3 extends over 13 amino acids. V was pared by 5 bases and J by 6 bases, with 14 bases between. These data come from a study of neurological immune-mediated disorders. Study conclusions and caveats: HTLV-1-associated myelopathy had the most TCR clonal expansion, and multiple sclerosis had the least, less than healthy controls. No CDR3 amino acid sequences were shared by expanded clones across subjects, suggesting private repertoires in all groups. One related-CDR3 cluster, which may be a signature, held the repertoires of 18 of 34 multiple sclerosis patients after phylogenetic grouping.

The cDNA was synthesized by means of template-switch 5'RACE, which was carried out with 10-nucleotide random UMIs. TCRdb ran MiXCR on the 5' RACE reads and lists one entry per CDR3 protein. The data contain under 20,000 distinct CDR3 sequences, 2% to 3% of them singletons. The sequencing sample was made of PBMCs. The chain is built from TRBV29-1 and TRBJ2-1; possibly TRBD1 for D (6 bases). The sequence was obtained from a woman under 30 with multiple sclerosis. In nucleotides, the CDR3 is TGCAGCGTTAATCCGCGGACAGTCAATGAGCAGTTCTTC. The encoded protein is CSVNPRTVNEQFF.